This TCR beta chain was retrieved from a study of beta chain features in type 1 diabetes. Study outcomes and limitations: In every one of the four CD4+ subsets, TCRB CDR3s were moderately but significantly shorter in Type 1 diabetes patients. More deletions and fewer insertions at VDJ junctions were seen in type 1 diabetes patients.

As every portion of the isolated RNA was reverse transcribed, the sequencing read expressed TCRB transcripts. Only in-frame clones appear in the TCRdb table, and some are missing; sequencing was by immunoSEQ multiplex PCR. In the table there are 160,000 or so clones, around 8.6% of which are singletons. Purity of each sorted population was above 95%. V lost 2 bases and J lost 0, with 12 bases in between. Germline CDR1 SGHAT, CDR2 FQNNGV. The CDR3 length is 16 residues. This clone has a handful of counts. The antigen is undetermined. Sequences were obtained from central memory CD4+ T cells from blood. The chain joins TRBV11-2 to TRBJ2-3, with a possible D match to TRBD2 (6 bases). This TCR derives from a woman under 30 with type 1 diabetes. CDR3 in DNA: TGTGCCAGCAGCTTAACGTTCGGGAGAAGCACAGATACGCAGTATTTT. This encodes CASSLTFGRSTDTQYF. Using reference TRBV11-2 and TRBJ2-3 for the parts outside the CDR3, the full variable domain is EAGVAQSPRYKIIEKRQSVAFWCNPISGHATLYWYQQILGQGPKLLIQFQNNGVVDDSQLPKDRFSAERLKGVDSTLKIQPAKLEDSAVYLCASSLTFGRSTDTQYFGPGTRLTVL.